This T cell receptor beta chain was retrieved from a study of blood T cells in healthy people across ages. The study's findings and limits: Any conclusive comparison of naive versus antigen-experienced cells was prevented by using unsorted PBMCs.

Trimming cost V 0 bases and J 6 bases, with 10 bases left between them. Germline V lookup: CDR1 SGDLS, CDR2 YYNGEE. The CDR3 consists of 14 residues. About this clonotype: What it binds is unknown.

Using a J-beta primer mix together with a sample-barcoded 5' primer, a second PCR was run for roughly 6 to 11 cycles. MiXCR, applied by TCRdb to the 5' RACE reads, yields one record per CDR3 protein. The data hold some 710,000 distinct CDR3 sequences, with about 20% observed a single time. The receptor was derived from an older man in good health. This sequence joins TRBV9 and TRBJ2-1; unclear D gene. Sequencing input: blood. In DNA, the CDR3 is TGTGCCAGCAGCGTAGTCACCGGAAGCAATGAGCAGTTCTTC. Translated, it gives CASSVVTGSNEQFF.